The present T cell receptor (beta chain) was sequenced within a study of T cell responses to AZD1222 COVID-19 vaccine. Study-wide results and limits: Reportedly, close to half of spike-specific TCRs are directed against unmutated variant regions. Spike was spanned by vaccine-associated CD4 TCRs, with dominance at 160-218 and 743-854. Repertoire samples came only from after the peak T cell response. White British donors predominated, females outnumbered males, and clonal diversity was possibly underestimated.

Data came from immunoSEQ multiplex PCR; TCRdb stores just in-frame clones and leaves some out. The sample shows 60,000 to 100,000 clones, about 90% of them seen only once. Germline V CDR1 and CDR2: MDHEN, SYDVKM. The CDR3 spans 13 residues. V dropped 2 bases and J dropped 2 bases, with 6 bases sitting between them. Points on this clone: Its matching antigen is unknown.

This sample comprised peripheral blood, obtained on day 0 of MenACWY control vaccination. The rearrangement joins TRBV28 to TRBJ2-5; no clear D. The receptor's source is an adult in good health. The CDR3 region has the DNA TGTGCCAGCAGTTTAAGGCTTCAAGAGACCCAGTACTTC. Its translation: CASSLRLQETQYF. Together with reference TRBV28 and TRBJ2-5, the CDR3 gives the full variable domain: DVKVTQSSRYLVKRTGEKVFLECVQDMDHENMFWYRQDPGLGLRLIYFSYDVKMKEKGDIPEGYSVSREKKERFSLILESASTNQTSMYLCASSLRLQETQYFGPGTRLLVL.